These 15 T cell receptor beta chains came from one sample sequenced in a study of cytomegalovirus exposure and HLA in healthy donors. In the PCR, 60 Vbeta and 13 Jbeta primers were used. The data were produced by immunoSEQ multiplex PCR, yet TCRdb's version contains in-frame clones alone and is incomplete. This table holds about 160,000 clones, about four fifths found once. Source material: PBMCs. The receptor source for this set is a man over 45 in good health and CMV-seropositive.

The V and J genes are TRBV5-6 and TRBJ2-3; a possible D gene is TRBD2 (6 bases). CDR3 length: 19 residues. V lost 3 bases, J lost 0 bases, and 23 bases lay in between. Germline-derived CDR1 and CDR2 are SGHDT and YYEEEE. The CDR3 nucleotides are TGTGCCAGCAGCTCGATTGATGTTTGGGGGGTTCCTAGCACAGATACGCAGTATTTT. As protein: CASSSIDVWGVPSTDTQYF.

This clone showed up just a few times. The chain has TRBV6-1 and TRBJ1-4, with a tentative D call TRBD1 (5 bases). The germline gives CDR1 MNHNS, CDR2 SASEGT. The length of the CDR3 is 12 residues. V dropped 8 bases and J dropped 7 bases, with 11 bases sitting between them. Here the CDR3 DNA reads TGTGCCAGCGCTGTAAGGGGTGAAAAACTGTTTTTT. This codes for CASAVRGEKLFF.

CDR3 loop: CASSHRIGQGGNGYTF. For the CDR3, the DNA is TGTGCCAGCAGCCACAGGATCGGACAGGGGGGGAATGGCTACACCTTC. The chain combines TRBV5-4 with TRBJ1-2, with 10 bases fitting TRBD1. Trimming cost V 4 bases and J 6 bases; bases outside gene matches: 12. The CDR3 has 16 residues. Germline V lookup: CDR1 SGHNT, CDR2 YYREEE (reference sequence).

V and J are TRBV2 and TRBJ2-3; 9 bases fit TRBD2. Germline trimming cut 6 bases from V and 2 bases from J; bases unmatched to any gene: 6. This CDR3 has 15 amino acids. Germline V lookup: CDR1 SNHLY, CDR2 FYNNEI. CDR3 loop: CASRREREATDTQYF. CDR3 DNA sequence: TGTGCCAGCAGGAGAGAGCGGGAGGCCACAGATACGCAGTATTTT.

The chain couples TRBV5-1 to TRBJ2-2; 12 bases map to TRBD1. CDR3 length: 16 amino acids. Per germline, CDR1 SGHRS and CDR2 YFSETQ. Losses at the gene ends were 2 bases for V and 7 bases for J; bases not matched to a gene: 6. As DNA, the CDR3 is TGCGCCAGCAGCTTCCAGGGGACAGGGGGCCACGGGGAGCTGTTTTTT. The encoded protein is CASSFQGTGGHGELFF.

V is TRBV23-1 and J is TRBJ1-1; D unclear. TRBV23-1 is given ORF status, its function remaining uncertain. CDR3 length: 14 residues. The V and J ends lost 7 bases and 3 bases respectively, with 15 bases between them. The CDR3 nucleotides are TGCGCCAGCAAATCGAGAGCGCCGGACACTGAAGCTTTCTTT. Translated, it gives CASKSRAPDTEAFF.

This clone was seen once. V and J are TRBV9 and TRBJ2-2, with TRBD1 as a possible D gene (6 bases). V was shortened by 3 bases and J by 0 bases, with 9 bases between the two germline ends. Per germline, CDR1 SGDLS and CDR2 YYNGEE. The length of the CDR3 is 15 residues. The DNA of the CDR3 is TGTGCCAGCAGCGCGGGACAATCGAACACCGGGGAGCTGTTTTTT. It encodes CASSAGQSNTGELFF.

The genes are TRBV1 and TRBJ2-5; the table gives TRBD1 as D, unverified against the DNA. TRBJ2-7 matches the DNA end more closely, so the J call is doubtful. TRBV1 counts as a pseudogene. CDR3 length: 17 residues. The CDR3, as DNA: TGCACCAGCAGCCGCGGTTACAGGGAAAACAAGTCCTACGAGCAGTACTTC. Protein: CTSSRGYRENKSYEQYF.

The sample holds one count of this clone. The gene calls are TRBV30 and TRBJ2-5; TRBD1 aligns across 9 bases. V trimming: 5 bases; J trimming: 3 bases; junction bases outside the gene matches: 7. This CDR3 comprises 14 residues. The V gene's germline CDR1 is GTSNPN and CDR2 SVGIG (reference sequence). The CDR3 reads CAWSGTGREETQYF. In nucleotides, the CDR3 is TGTGCCTGGTCCGGGACAGGGAGGGAAGAGACCCAGTACTTC.

The chain recombines TRBV5-4 with TRBJ2-6; TRBD2 might be the D (6 bases). The CDR3 loop spans 17 amino acids. Germline CDR1 SGHNT, CDR2 YYREEE (reference sequence). The V end was cut by 4 bases, the J end by 0 bases, with 14 bases between. This CDR3 reads CASSLPGLISGANVLTF. The CDR3 DNA follows: TGTGCCAGCAGCCTCCCGGGACTGATCTCTGGGGCCAACGTCCTGACTTTC.

The gene calls are TRBV7-6 and TRBJ2-7; D might be TRBD1 (6 bases). CDR1 and CDR2 (germline): SGHVS, FNYEAQ. This CDR3 comprises 12 residues. V was cut by 4 bases and J by 9 bases, with 13 bases left in between. In DNA, the CDR3 is TGTGCCAGCAGCTCATGGGGGCAGCCGCAGTACTTC. The encoded protein is CASSSWGQPQYF.

This sequence joins TRBV7-2 and TRBJ2-1; 9 bases line up with TRBD2. V gave up 0 bases and J gave up 7 bases; unmatched junction bases: 4. This CDR3 has 15 amino acids. Germline CDR1 reads SGHTA; CDR2 reads FQGNSA. The CDR3 is CASSLARLAANEQFF. CDR3 bases: TGTGCCAGCAGCTTAGCAAGACTAGCGGCTAATGAGCAGTTCTTC.

The chain uses TRBV27 and TRBJ1-5; no clear D gene. V was clipped by 1 base and J by 5 bases, with 9 bases between them. This CDR3 is built from 14 residues. CDR1 and CDR2 from the germline V gene are MNHEY and SMNVEV (reference sequence). For the CDR3, the DNA is TGTGCCAGCAGTTTATTGGGAGGTGATCAGCCCCAGCATTTT. Translating gives CASSLLGGDQPQHF.

V is TRBV11-2 and J is TRBJ2-7; 10 bases are a match to TRBD2. This CDR3 spans 16 amino acids. Losses at the gene ends were 5 bases for V and 3 bases for J; bases not matched to a gene: 10. The germline V gene has CDR1 SGHAT and CDR2 FQNNGV. The DNA for the CDR3 is TGTGCCAGCAGCCCGCTGGTAGTAGCGGGAGGCTACGAGCAGTACTTC. Residues: CASSPLVVAGGYEQYF.

This clone was observed a few times. The chain carries TRBV28 and TRBJ2-1; D is possibly TRBD2 (7 bases). This CDR3 is 15 amino acids long. V shed 7 bases and J shed 5 bases, with 18 bases lying between them. Germline V gene sequence: CDR1 MDHEN, CDR2 SYDVKM. This CDR3 reads CASTMRGPLHNEQFF. The CDR3 bases are TGTGCCAGCACCATGCGGGGGCCTCTCCACAATGAGCAGTTCTTC.